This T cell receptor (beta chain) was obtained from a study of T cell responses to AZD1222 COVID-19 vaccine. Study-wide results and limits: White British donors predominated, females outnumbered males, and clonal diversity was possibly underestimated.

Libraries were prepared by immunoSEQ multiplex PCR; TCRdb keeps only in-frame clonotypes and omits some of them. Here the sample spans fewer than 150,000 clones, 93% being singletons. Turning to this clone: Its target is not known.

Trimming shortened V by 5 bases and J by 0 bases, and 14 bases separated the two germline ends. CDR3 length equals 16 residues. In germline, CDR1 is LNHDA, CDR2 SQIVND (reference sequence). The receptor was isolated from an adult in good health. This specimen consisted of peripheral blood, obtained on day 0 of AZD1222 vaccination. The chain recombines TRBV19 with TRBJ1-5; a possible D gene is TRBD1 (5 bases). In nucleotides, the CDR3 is TGTGCCAGTAGTCTTGGGACCTATTATAGCAATCAGCCCCAGCATTTT. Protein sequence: CASSLGTYYSNQPQHF.